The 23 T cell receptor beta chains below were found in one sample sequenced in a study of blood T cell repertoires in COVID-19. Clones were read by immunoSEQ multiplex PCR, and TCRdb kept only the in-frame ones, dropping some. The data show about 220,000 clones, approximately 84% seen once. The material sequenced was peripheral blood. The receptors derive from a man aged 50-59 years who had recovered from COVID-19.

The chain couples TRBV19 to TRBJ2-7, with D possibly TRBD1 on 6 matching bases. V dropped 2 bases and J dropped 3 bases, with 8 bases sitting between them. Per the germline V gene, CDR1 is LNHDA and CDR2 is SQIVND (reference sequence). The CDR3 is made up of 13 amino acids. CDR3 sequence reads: CASSILRGYEQYF. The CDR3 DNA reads TGTGCCAGTAGTATACTCAGGGGCTACGAGCAGTACTTC.

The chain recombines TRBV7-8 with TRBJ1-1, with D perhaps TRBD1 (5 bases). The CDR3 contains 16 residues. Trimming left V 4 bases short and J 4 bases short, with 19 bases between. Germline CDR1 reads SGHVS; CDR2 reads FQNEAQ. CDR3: CASSSLPGGRGTEAFF. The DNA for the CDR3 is TGTGCCAGCAGCTCATTGCCTGGGGGGAGGGGCACTGAAGCTTTCTTT.

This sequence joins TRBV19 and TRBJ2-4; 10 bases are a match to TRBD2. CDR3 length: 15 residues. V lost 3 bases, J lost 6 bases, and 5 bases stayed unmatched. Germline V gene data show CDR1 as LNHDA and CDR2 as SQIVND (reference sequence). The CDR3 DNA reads TGTGCCAGTAGTATTACTAGCGGGAAGGCAAACATTCAGTACTTC. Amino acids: CASSITSGKANIQYF.

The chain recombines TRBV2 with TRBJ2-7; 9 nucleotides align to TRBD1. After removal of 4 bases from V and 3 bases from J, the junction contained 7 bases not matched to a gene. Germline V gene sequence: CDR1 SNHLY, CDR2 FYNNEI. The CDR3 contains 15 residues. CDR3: CASSGQQGASYEQYF. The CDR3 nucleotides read TGTGCCAGCAGTGGACAACAGGGGGCCAGCTACGAGCAGTACTTC. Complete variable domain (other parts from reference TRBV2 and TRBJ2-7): EPEVTQTPSHQVTQMGQEVILRCVPISNHLYFYWYRQILGQKVEFLVSFYNNEISEKSEIFDDQFSVERPDGSNFTLKIRSTKLEDSAMYFCASSGQQGASYEQYFGPGTRLTVT.

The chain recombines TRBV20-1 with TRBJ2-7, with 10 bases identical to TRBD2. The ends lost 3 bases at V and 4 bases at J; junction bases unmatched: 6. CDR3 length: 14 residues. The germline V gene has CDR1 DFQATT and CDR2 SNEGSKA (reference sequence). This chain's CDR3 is CSASISGRVYEQYF. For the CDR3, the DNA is TGCAGTGCTAGTATCAGCGGGAGGGTTTACGAGCAGTACTTC.

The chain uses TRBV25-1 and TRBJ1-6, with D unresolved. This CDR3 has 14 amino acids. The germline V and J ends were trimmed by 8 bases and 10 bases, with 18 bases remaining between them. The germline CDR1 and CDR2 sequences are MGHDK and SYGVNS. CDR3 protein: CASGTGAAQSPLHF. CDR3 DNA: TGTGCCAGCGGAACGGGAGCCGCCCAGTCACCCCTCCACTTT.

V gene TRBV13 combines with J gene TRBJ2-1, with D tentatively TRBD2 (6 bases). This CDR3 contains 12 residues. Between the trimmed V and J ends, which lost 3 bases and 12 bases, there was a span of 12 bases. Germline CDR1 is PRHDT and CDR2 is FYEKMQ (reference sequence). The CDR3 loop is CASSFRGLLQFF. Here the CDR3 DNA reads TGTGCCAGCAGCTTTCGGGGACTCCTGCAGTTCTTC.

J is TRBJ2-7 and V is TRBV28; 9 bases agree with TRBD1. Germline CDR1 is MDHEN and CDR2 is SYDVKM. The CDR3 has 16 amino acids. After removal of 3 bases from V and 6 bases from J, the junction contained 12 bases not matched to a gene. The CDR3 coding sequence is TGTGCCAGCAGTTTTCCCGGGACAGGGCATGCGTTCGAGCAGTACTTC. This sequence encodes CASSFPGTGHAFEQYF.

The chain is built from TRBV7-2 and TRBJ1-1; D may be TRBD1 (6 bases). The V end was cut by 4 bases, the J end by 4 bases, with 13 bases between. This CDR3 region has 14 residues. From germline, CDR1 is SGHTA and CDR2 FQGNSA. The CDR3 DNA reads TGTGCCAGCAGCTCGCGCAGGGGAGCCACTGAAGCTTTCTTT. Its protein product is CASSSRRGATEAFF.

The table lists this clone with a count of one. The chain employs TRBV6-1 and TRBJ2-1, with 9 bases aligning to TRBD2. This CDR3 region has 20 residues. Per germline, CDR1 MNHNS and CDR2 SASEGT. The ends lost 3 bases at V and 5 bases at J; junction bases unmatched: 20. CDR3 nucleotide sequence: TGTGCCAGCAGTGACACGTTTAGGGGTTCGATTAGCGGGAGAAACAATGAGCAGTTCTTC. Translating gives CASSDTFRGSISGRNNEQFF.

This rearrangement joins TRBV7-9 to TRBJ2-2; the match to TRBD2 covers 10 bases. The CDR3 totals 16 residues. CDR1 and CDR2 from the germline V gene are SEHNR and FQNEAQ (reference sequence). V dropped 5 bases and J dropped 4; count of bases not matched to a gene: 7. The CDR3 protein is CASSTRLAGGTGELFF. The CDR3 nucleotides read TGTGCCAGCAGCACCCGACTAGCGGGTGGCACCGGGGAGCTGTTTTTT.

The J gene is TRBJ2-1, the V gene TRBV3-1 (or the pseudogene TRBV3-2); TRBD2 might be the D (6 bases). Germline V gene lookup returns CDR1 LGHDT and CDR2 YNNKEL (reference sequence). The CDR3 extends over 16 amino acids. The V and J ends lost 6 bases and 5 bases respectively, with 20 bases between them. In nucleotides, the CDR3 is TGTGCCAGCAGTCTGTCCGGGCGGGACTTTAACAATGAGCAGTTCTTC. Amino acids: CASSLSGRDFNNEQFF.

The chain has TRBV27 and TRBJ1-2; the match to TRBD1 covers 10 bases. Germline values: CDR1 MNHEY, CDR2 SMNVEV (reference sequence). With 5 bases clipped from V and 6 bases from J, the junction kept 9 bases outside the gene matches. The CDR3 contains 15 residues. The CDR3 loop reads CASSPRQGARNGYTF. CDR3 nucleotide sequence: TGTGCCAGCAGTCCCCGACAGGGGGCGCGAAATGGCTACACCTTC.

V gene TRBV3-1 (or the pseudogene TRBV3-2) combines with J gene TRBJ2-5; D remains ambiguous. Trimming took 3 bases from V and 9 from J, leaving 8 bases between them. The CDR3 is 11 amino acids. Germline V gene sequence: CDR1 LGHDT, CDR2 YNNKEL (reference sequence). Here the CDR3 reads CASSQTLSQYF. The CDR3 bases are TGTGCCAGCAGCCAGACACTTTCCCAGTACTTC.

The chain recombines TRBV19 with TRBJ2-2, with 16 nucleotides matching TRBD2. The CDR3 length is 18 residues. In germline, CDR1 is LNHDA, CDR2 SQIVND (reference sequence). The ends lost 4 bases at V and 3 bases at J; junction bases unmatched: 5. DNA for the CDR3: TGTGCCAGTAGTAGCCCGGGACTAGCGGGAGGGCACACCGGGGAGCTGTTTTTT. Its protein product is CASSSPGLAGGHTGELFF. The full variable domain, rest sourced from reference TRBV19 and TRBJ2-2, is DGGITQSPKYLFRKEGQNVTLSCEQNLNHDAMYWYRQDPGQGLRLIYYSQIVNDFQKGDIAEGYSVSREKKESFPLTVTSAQKNPTAFYLCASSSPGLAGGHTGELFFGEGSRLTVL.

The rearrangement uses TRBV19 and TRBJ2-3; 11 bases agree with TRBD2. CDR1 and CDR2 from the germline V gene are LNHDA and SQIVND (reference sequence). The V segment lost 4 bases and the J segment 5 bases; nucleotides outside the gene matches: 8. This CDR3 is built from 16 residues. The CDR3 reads CASSRVGTSGRDTQYF. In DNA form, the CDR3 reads TGTGCCAGTAGTAGGGTGGGGACTAGCGGCAGAGATACGCAGTATTTT.

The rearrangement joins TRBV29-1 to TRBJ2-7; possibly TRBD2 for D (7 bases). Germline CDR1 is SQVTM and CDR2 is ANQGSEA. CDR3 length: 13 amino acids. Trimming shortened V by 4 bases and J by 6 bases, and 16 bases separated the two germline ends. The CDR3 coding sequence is TGCAGCGTTGTGGGAGGGGGAGGCGTCGAGCAGTACTTC. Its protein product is CSVVGGGGVEQYF.

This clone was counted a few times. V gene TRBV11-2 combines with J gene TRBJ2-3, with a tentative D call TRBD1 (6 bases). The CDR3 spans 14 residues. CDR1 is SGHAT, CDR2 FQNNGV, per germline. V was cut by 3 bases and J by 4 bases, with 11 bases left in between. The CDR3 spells CASSFTAGADTQYF. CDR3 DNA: TGTGCCAGCAGCTTCACCGCAGGGGCAGATACGCAGTATTTT. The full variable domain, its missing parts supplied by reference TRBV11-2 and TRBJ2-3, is EAGVAQSPRYKIIEKRQSVAFWCNPISGHATLYWYQQILGQGPKLLIQFQNNGVVDDSQLPKDRFSAERLKGVDSTLKIQPAKLEDSAVYLCASSFTAGADTQYFGPGTRLTVL.

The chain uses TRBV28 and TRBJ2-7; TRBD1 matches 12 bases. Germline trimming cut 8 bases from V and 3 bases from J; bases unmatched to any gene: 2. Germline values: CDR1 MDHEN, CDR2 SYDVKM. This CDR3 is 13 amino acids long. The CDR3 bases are TGTGCCAGCGGGACAGGGGGCTACTACGAGCAGTACTTC. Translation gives CASGTGGYYEQYF.

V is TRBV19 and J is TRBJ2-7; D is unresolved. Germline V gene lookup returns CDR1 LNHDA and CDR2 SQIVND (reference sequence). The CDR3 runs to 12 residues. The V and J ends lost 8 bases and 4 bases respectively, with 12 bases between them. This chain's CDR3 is CASLDQNYEQYF. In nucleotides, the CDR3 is TGTGCCAGTCTAGACCAAAATTACGAGCAGTACTTC.

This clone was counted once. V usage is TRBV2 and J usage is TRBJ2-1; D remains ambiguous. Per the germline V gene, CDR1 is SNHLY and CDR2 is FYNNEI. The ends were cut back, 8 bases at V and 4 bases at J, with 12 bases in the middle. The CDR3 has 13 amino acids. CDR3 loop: CASHISSYNEQFF. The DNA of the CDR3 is TGTGCCAGCCACATATCTAGTTACAATGAGCAGTTCTTC.

In nucleotides, the CDR3 is TGTGCCAGCAGTTTAGGGACAGGGGGGGTCGGGACCCAGTACTTC. Its protein product is CASSLGTGGVGTQYF. The J gene is TRBJ2-5, the V gene TRBV27; 11 bases are shared with TRBD1. CDR1 and CDR2 (germline): MNHEY, SMNVEV (reference sequence). This CDR3 spans 15 amino acids. J lost 7 bases, V lost 2 bases, and 6 bases had no gene match.

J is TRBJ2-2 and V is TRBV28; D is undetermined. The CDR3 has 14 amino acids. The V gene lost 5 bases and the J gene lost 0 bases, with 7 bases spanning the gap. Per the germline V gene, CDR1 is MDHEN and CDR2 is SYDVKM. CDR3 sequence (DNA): TGTGCCAGCAGTCCACGAGCGAACACCGGGGAGCTGTTTTTT. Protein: CASSPRANTGELFF.